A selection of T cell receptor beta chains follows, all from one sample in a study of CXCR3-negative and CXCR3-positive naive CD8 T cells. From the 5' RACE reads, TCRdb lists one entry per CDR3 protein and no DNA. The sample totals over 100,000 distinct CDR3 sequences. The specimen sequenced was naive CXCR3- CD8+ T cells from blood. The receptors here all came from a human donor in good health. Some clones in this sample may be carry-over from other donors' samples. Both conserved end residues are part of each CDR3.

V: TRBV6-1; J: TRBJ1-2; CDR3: CASSADRTPYGYTF
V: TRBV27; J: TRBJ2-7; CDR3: CASSAGTTYEQYF
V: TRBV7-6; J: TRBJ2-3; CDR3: CASSSLGVTDTQYF
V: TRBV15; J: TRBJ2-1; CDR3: CATGLAGGNEQFF
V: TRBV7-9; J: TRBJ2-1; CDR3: CASSSGLAGGRYNEQFF
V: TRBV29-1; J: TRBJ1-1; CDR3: CSVAGANTEAFF
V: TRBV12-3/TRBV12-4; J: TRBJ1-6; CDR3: CASSLTAVEGTNSPLHF
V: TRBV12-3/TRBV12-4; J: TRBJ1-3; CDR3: CASRRQGAGNTIYF
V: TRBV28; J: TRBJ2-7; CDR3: CASSLRGQTYEQYF
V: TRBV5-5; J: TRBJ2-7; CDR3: CASRPGLAVFSSYEQYF
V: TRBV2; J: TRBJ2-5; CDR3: CATSDRGQETQYF
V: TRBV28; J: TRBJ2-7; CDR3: CASSSRLAGDYEQYF
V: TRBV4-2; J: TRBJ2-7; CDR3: CASSQGTGATYEQYF
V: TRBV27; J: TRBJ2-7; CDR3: CASRLSLAGDYEQYF
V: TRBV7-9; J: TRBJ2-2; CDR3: CASSQDTGGNTGELFF
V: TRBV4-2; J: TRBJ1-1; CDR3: CASSLDPGSSTEAFF
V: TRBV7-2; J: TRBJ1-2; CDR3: CASSSPGLSGYTF
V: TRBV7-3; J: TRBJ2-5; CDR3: CASSPIAGGETQYF
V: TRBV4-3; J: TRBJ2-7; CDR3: CASSQDKETDYEQYF
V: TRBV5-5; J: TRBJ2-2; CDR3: CAGGTRDTGELFF
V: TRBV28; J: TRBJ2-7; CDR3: CASSLGIVYEQYF
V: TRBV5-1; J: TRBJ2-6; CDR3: CASSLSVTSGANVLTF
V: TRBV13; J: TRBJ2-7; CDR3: CASSLTGRFYEQYF
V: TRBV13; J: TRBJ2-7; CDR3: CASSSPGPNLGNNEQYF
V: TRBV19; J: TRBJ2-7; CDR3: CASSRGGVFYEQYF
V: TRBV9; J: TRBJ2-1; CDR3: CASAEGASYNEQFF
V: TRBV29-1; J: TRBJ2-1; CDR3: CSVEEPHSYNEQFF
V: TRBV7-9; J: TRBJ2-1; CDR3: CASSQLAGGPYNEQFF
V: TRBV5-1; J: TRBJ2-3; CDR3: CASSPDRYTDTQYF
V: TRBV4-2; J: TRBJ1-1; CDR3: CASSPATGDTEAFF
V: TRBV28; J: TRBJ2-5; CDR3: CASSFYRLDQETQYF
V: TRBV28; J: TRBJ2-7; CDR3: CASSLAVYSYEQYF
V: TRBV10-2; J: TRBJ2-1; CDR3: CASSDVARVEQFF
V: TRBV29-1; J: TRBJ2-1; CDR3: CSVYEARGNEQFF
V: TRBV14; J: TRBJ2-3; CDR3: CASSHAAGGLIGTDTQYF
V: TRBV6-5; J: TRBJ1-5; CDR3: CASSPPGASNQPQHF